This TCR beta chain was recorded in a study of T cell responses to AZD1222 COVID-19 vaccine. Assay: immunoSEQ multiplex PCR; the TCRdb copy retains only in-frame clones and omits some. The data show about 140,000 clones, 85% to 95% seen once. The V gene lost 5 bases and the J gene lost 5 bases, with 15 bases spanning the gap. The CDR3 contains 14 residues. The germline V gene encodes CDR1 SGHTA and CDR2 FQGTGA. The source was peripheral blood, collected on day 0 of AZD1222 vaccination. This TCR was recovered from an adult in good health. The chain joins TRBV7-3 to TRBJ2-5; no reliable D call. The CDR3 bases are TGTGCCAGCAGCCCTCTAGGGTTAAGGGAGACCCAGTACTTC. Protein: CASSPLGLRETQYF.